Below are 26 T cell receptor beta chains sequenced from a single sample in a study of shared T cell receptors in the human thymus. Clones were sequenced by immunoSEQ multiplex PCR, and TCRdb holds only the in-frame ones, with some missing. Among hundreds of thousands of clones listed, around 87% were seen once. This sample also belongs to another study, concerning human thymus T cells.

The sample taken for sequencing was thymocytes. The origin of the receptors is a boy under two years old with a congenital heart defect.

CDR3 protein: CASSSQGEGSYGYTF. CDR3 coding DNA: TGTGCCAGTAGTTCACAGGGTGAGGGGAGCTATGGCTACACCTTC. The chain carries TRBV19 and TRBJ1-2; weak D call: TRBD1 (6 bases). Germline V lookup: CDR1 LNHDA, CDR2 SQIVND (reference sequence). The ends were cut back, 5 bases at V and 4 bases at J, with 17 bases in the middle. The CDR3 covers 15 residues.

V usage is TRBV7-6 and J usage is TRBJ2-2; 9 bases agree with TRBD2. CDR1 and CDR2 from the germline V gene are SGHVS and FNYEAQ. The junction had 7 bases not matched to a gene; V was cut back by 1 base and J by 4 bases. The CDR3 is made up of 17 amino acids. The CDR3 reads CASSLGGGGRVTGELFF. CDR3 sequence (DNA): TGTGCCAGCAGCTTAGGAGGAGGCGGGAGGGTCACCGGGGAGCTGTTTTTT.

The chain joins TRBV29-1 to TRBJ2-1, with D possibly matching TRBD2 (6 bases). The length of the CDR3 is 13 residues. Per the germline V gene, CDR1 is SQVTM and CDR2 is ANQGSEA. V lost 8 bases and J lost 2, with 13 bases in between. This chain's CDR3 is CSIRGTPYNEQFF. CDR3 coding DNA: TGCAGCATCCGCGGGACCCCCTACAATGAGCAGTTCTTC.

The V gene is TRBV28, the J gene TRBJ1-3; D is possibly TRBD1 (5 bases). Germline lookup yields CDR1 MDHEN and CDR2 SYDVKM. V was trimmed by 4 bases and J by 2 bases, leaving 12 bases between them. There are 15 residues in the CDR3. This chain's CDR3 is CASSSAGLPGNTIYF. CDR3 bases: TGTGCCAGCAGTTCCGCAGGGCTCCCTGGAAACACCATATATTTT. The entire variable domain, with the rest obtained from reference TRBV28 and TRBJ1-3, is as follows: DVKVTQSSRYLVKRTGEKVFLECVQDMDHENMFWYRQDPGLGLRLIYFSYDVKMKEKGDIPEGYSVSREKKERFSLILESASTNQTSMYLCASSSAGLPGNTIYFGEGSWLTVV.

This clone came up a few times. The J gene is TRBJ2-5, the V gene TRBV10-3; 12 bases match TRBD2. The germline CDR1 and CDR2 sequences are ENHRY and SYGVKD. The CDR3 contains 19 residues. V lost 0 bases, J lost 5 bases, and 13 bases stayed unmatched. DNA for the CDR3: TGTGCCATCAGTGAGTCAATTAGTGGACTAGCGGGACGTATGGAGACCCAGTACTTC. Its protein product is CAISESISGLAGRMETQYF.

This CDR3 reads CASSSRIQDNQPQHF. CDR3 nucleotide sequence: TGTGCCAGCAGTTCCCGCATCCAGGATAATCAGCCCCAGCATTTT. J is TRBJ1-5 and V is TRBV27; D call uncertain. The CDR3 is 15 residues long. The V and J ends lost 4 bases and 4 bases respectively, with 14 bases between them. Germline V CDR1 and CDR2: MNHEY, SMNVEV (reference sequence).

The rearrangement uses TRBV9 and TRBJ1-2; tentatively, D is TRBD1 (5 bases). Germline V gene sequence: CDR1 SGDLS, CDR2 YYNGEE. The CDR3 length is 13 residues. Trimming stripped 4 bases from V and 4 bases from J, with 11 bases between. This chain's CDR3 is CASSLPGGYGYTF. The CDR3 bases are TGTGCCAGCAGCCTACCGGGGGGCTATGGCTACACCTTC.

V and J are TRBV5-1 and TRBJ1-1, with TRBD1 as a possible D gene (5 bases). The germline V and J ends were trimmed by 4 bases and 4 bases, with 17 bases remaining between them. CDR1 SGHRS and CDR2 YFSETQ come from the germline V gene. This CDR3 spans 15 amino acids. As DNA, the CDR3 is TGCGCCAGCAGCGGGGGGGAGGGAATTGGCACTGAAGCTTTCTTT. Protein sequence: CASSGGEGIGTEAFF.

V is TRBV2 and J is TRBJ1-5; TRBD1 might be the D (6 bases). The CDR3 totals 15 residues. The germline V gene has CDR1 SNHLY and CDR2 FYNNEI. V dropped 3 bases and J dropped 3 bases, with 12 bases sitting between them. CDR3 bases: TGTGCCAGCAGTGAGGACAGCCTTTCCAATCAGCCCCAGCATTTT. Amino acids: CASSEDSLSNQPQHF.

The chain uses TRBV4-3 and TRBJ2-5; 7 bases match TRBD1. The CDR3 runs to 16 residues. The germline gives CDR1 LGHNA, CDR2 YSLEER. V lost 0 bases and J lost 3; bases outside the gene matches: 7. CDR3 amino acids: CASSQDRSGTEETQYF. In DNA, the CDR3 is TGCGCCAGCAGCCAAGACAGATCCGGGACAGAAGAGACCCAGTACTTC.

This chain links TRBV28 with TRBJ2-5; no firm D call. Per germline, CDR1 MDHEN and CDR2 SYDVKM. The V gene lost 8 bases and the J gene lost 3 bases, with 7 bases spanning the gap. The CDR3 consists of 11 residues. The CDR3 reads CASASKETQYF. The CDR3, as DNA: TGTGCCAGCGCTTCTAAAGAGACCCAGTACTTC.

The genes are TRBV9 and TRBJ2-7; TRBD1 is a possible D gene (5 bases). The ends were cut back, 0 bases at V and 4 bases at J, with 20 bases in the middle. There are 17 residues in the CDR3. CDR1 SGDLS and CDR2 YYNGEE come from the germline V gene. The CDR3 loop reads CASSVGPWGPGQYEQYF. CDR3 DNA: TGTGCCAGCAGCGTAGGACCTTGGGGTCCAGGGCAATACGAGCAGTACTTC.

V and J are TRBV4-2 and TRBJ2-5; 10 bases are a match to TRBD2. Unmatched junction bases numbered 4, after V lost 3 bases and J lost 0 bases. This CDR3 comprises 16 residues. Germline V gene data show CDR1 as LGHNA and CDR2 as YNFKEQ. The CDR3 spells CASSHPSGGDQETQYF. Written as DNA, the CDR3 is TGTGCCAGCAGCCACCCTAGCGGGGGCGACCAAGAGACCCAGTACTTC.

The V gene is TRBV27, the J gene TRBJ2-5; a weak D match, TRBD2 (5 bases). Germline V gene sequence: CDR1 MNHEY, CDR2 SMNVEV (reference sequence). CDR3 length equals 16 residues. The V end lost 0 bases, the J end lost 5 bases, and 16 bases lay between the germline ends. The DNA for the CDR3 is TGTGCCAGCAGTTTATCGATGTCCGGGGTGGCGGAGACCCAGTACTTC. It specifies CASSLSMSGVAETQYF.

The genes are TRBV29-1 and TRBJ2-1, with D perhaps TRBD2 (6 bases). The CDR3 spans 11 residues. Trimming removed 7 bases from V and 6 bases from J, with 10 bases in between. Germline CDR1 SQVTM, CDR2 ANQGSEA. In DNA, the CDR3 is TGCAGCGCTGGGACTTCCAATGAGCAGTTCTTC. It yields the protein CSAGTSNEQFF.

This clone was recorded only once. The chain couples TRBV19 to TRBJ2-3; TRBD2 matches at 9 bases. Per germline, CDR1 LNHDA and CDR2 SQIVND (reference sequence). With 5 bases clipped from V and 6 bases from J, the junction kept 9 bases outside the gene matches. This CDR3 is built from 15 residues. CDR3 sequence (DNA): TGTGCCAGTAGTGCCGGGGTAGCGGGAGACGATACGCAGTATTTT. Its translation is CASSAGVAGDDTQYF.

This sequence joins TRBV6-5 and TRBJ2-7; D possibly corresponds to TRBD2 (5 bases). The CDR3 loop spans 15 amino acids. The germline CDR1 and CDR2 sequences are MNHEY and SVGAGI. With 4 bases removed from V and 6 bases from J, the gap between germline ends came to 19 bases. CDR3: CASSFSANGKLEQYF. The DNA of the CDR3 is TGTGCCAGCAGTTTTTCGGCCAACGGGAAGCTCGAGCAGTACTTC.

The rearrangement uses TRBV6-1 and TRBJ1-5; D is uncertain. Trimming cost V 2 bases and J 0 bases, with 11 bases left between them. The CDR3 covers 16 residues. Looked up from germline, CDR1 is MNHNS and CDR2 is SASEGT. The CDR3 coding sequence is TGTGCCAGCAGTGAAATGGGAGTTTATAGCAATCAGCCCCAGCATTTT. It yields the protein CASSEMGVYSNQPQHF.

The chain employs TRBV5-4 and TRBJ2-3, with a weak D call TRBD1 (6 bases). Trimming pared 2 bases from V and 2 bases from J, leaving 15 bases between. In germline, CDR1 is SGHNT, CDR2 YYREEE (reference sequence). The CDR3 is made up of 16 amino acids. DNA of the CDR3: TGTGCCAGCAGCTTTTTTGGGACATCCCTCACAGATACGCAGTATTTT. The encoded protein is CASSFFGTSLTDTQYF.

The chain couples TRBV19 to TRBJ1-1, with D possibly TRBD1 on 5 matching bases. Trimming removed 1 base from V and 2 bases from J, with 20 bases in between. The CDR3 is 18 residues long. The V gene's germline CDR1 is LNHDA and CDR2 SQIVND (reference sequence). The CDR3 DNA reads as TGTGCCAGTAGTATAGTGCCGCGGGGGAGGTTAGGCAACACTGAAGCTTTCTTT. This codes for CASSIVPRGRLGNTEAFF.

The gene calls are TRBV28 and TRBJ2-7, with 9 bases identical to TRBD1. There are 15 residues in the CDR3. CDR1 and CDR2 from the germline V gene are MDHEN and SYDVKM. With V trimmed by 3 bases and J by 5 bases, 8 bases remained unmatched. This CDR3 is CASSFYRDRVNEQYF. In nucleotides, the CDR3 is TGTGCCAGCAGTTTTTACCGGGACAGGGTAAACGAGCAGTACTTC.

The chain joins TRBV11-2 to TRBJ1-2, with a tentative D call TRBD1 (6 bases). V shed 5 bases and J shed 3 bases, with 25 bases lying between them. The CDR3 totals 18 residues. Germline V gene data show CDR1 as SGHAT and CDR2 as FQNNGV. The CDR3 protein is CASSLLLAGGADDYGYTF. In DNA, the CDR3 is TGTGCCAGCAGCCTCCTTTTGGCGGGGGGGGCAGACGACTATGGCTACACCTTC.

This chain joins TRBV19 and TRBJ1-2, with TRBD1 identical over 7 bases. Germline CDR1 is LNHDA and CDR2 is SQIVND (reference sequence). The CDR3 contains 13 residues. The V gene end was trimmed by 6 bases and the J gene end by 6 bases; junction bases not matched to a gene: 7. As DNA, the CDR3 is TGTGCCAGTAGAGGCACAGGGGTAGATGGCTACACCTTC. As protein: CASRGTGVDGYTF.

This sequence joins TRBV28 and TRBJ2-1; possible D gene TRBD1, 6 bases. Trimming pared 10 bases from V and 3 bases from J, leaving 16 bases between. Germline lookup yields CDR1 MDHEN and CDR2 SYDVKM. The CDR3 is made up of 14 amino acids. CDR3 in amino acids: CATKGQYGYNEQFF. CDR3 nucleotide sequence: TGTGCCACCAAAGGACAGTACGGCTACAATGAGCAGTTCTTC.

V usage is TRBV7-9 and J usage is TRBJ2-2; a possible D gene is TRBD2 (6 bases). Trimming took 8 bases from V and 5 from J, leaving 6 bases between them. The CDR3 consists of 11 residues. Germline V CDR1 and CDR2: SEHNR, FQNEAQ (reference sequence). CDR3 nucleotides: TGTGCCAGCGGGAGGACCGGGGAGCTGTTTTTT. Protein: CASGRTGELFF.

This CDR3 reads CASSLVGRVDYGYTF. The CDR3 coding sequence is TGTGCCAGCAGCTTGGTGGGCAGGGTCGACTATGGCTACACCTTC. This chain connects TRBV5-4 to TRBJ1-2, with D perhaps matching TRBD1 (5 bases). The germline V gene encodes CDR1 SGHNT and CDR2 YYREEE (reference sequence). The V end was cut by 0 bases, the J end by 3 bases, with 12 bases between. The CDR3 covers 15 residues.